The T cell receptor beta chain under discussion was sequenced for a study of blood T cell repertoires in COVID-19. CDR1 and CDR2 (germline): SGHKS, YYEKEE (reference sequence). The CDR3 is made up of 15 amino acids. V lost 0 bases, J lost 3 bases, and 4 bases stayed unmatched. The data were produced by immunoSEQ multiplex PCR, yet TCRdb's version contains in-frame clones alone and is incomplete. This sample carries around 49,000 clones, roughly four fifths of them seen once, and the ten largest clones take around 2.8%. The sample consisted of peripheral blood. The origin of this receptor is a woman aged 60-70 years with acute or convalescent COVID-19. V and J are TRBV5-5 and TRBJ2-7, with TRBD1 matching over 9 bases. The CDR3 coding sequence is TGTGCCAGCAGCTTGGCCGCGGACAGGGGCTACGAGCAGTACTTC. Translating it yields CASSLAADRGYEQYF.